This T cell receptor (beta chain) was documented in a study of post-analysis software for immune sequencing data. Across the study: As for disease course, relapsing-remitting, secondary progressive and progressive-relapsing multiple sclerosis were all included.

With respect to this clonotype: The antigen remains unidentified.

This CDR3 spans 15 amino acids. CDR1 is ENHRY and CDR2 is SYGVKD in the germline V gene. V was trimmed by 2 bases and J by 3 bases, leaving 14 bases between them. Tagging with unique molecular identifiers was a feature of the TCR beta cDNA libraries. T cells numbering about 1 to 10 million gave rise to 400,000 to 550,000 cDNA molecules. TCRdb redid the calling of the PCR reads with MiXCR, one entry per CDR3 protein. The sample lists just over 250,000 distinct CDR3 sequences; approximately 34% were seen once. Study-level findings and limits: Among multiple sclerosis patients, normalized Chao1 diversity was significantly below that of controls. Patients had higher frequencies than controls of a handful of TRBV segments, including TRBV5-6, TRBV5-1 and TRBV20-1.

This receptor was taken from a girl aged 5 to 17 with multiple sclerosis. The rearrangement links TRBV10-3 to TRBJ2-7; D gene uncertain. The sequencing sample was made of blood. Written as DNA, the CDR3 is TGTGCCATCAGTGAGAGCCCGAACGGCGTCTACGAGCAGTACTTC. It codes for CAISESPNGVYEQYF.